Listed below are T cell receptor beta chains from one sample, sequenced in a study of neurological immune-mediated disorders. A single record per CDR3 protein comes from TCRdb applying MiXCR to the 5' RACE reads. The table includes tens of thousands of distinct CDR3 sequences, nearly 6.5% detected once. The sample comprised CD4+ T cells from blood. Source of these receptors: a woman aged 40 to 50 in good health. Both conserved end residues are part of each CDR3. The order of the fields is J gene, D gene, clone size, V gene, CDR3 DNA, CDR3 protein. A D gene is named only where the DNA matches it firmly. Size is stated for part of the rows, as once, few or many counts, or as a class when the clone is expanded.

j_call: TRBJ1-5; d_call: -; clone_size: many; v_call: TRBV10-3; cdr3_nt: TGTGCCATCAGCCACAGTTCCGATCAGCCCCAGCATTTT; cdr3_aa: CAISHSSDQPQHF
j_call: TRBJ2-1; d_call: -; clone_size: many; v_call: TRBV3-1; cdr3_nt: TGTGCCAGCAGCCTGTACTCCTACAATGAGCAGTTCTTC; cdr3_aa: CASSLYSYNEQFF
j_call: TRBJ2-2; d_call: -; clone_size: many; v_call: TRBV5-5; cdr3_nt: TGTGCCAGCAGCTTGGCCTTTGGGGGGGAGCTGTTTTTT; cdr3_aa: CASSLAFGGELFF
j_call: TRBJ2-5; d_call: -; clone_size: many; v_call: TRBV5-1; cdr3_nt: TGCGCCAGCAGCTTTTCGGCCCCGGAGACCCAGTACTTC; cdr3_aa: CASSFSAPETQYF
j_call: TRBJ2-7; d_call: TRBD2; clone_size: many; v_call: TRBV20-1; cdr3_nt: TGCAGTGCTCAGCGGGAGCTCAACGAGCAGTACTTC; cdr3_aa: CSAQRELNEQYF
j_call: TRBJ2-5; d_call: -; clone_size: many; v_call: TRBV6-5; cdr3_nt: TGTGCCAGCAGCGGGACTGGAGAAGAGACCCAGTACTTC; cdr3_aa: CASSGTGEETQYF
j_call: TRBJ1-4; d_call: TRBD1; clone_size: many; v_call: TRBV7-2; cdr3_nt: TGTGCCAGCAGCTTAGGGGACAGGGGGGGAAAACTGTTTTTT; cdr3_aa: CASSLGDRGGKLFF
j_call: TRBJ2-5; d_call: -; clone_size: many; v_call: TRBV20-1; cdr3_nt: TGCAGTGCTAGAGATGGGCGGTGGGGACCCCGAGAGACCCAGTACTTC; cdr3_aa: CSARDGRWGPRETQYF
j_call: TRBJ2-7; d_call: -; clone_size: -; v_call: TRBV4-2; cdr3_nt: TGTGCCAGCAGCCAAGAGGGTGCTGGAACCTACGAGCACTTC; cdr3_aa: CASSQEGAGTYEHF
j_call: TRBJ1-1; d_call: -; clone_size: many; v_call: TRBV20-1; cdr3_nt: TGCAGTGCTAGAGACCCGAGGGGGGGCGCTGAAGCTTTCTTT; cdr3_aa: CSARDPRGGAEAFF
j_call: TRBJ2-5; d_call: -; clone_size: many; v_call: TRBV7-2; cdr3_nt: TGTGCCAGCAGCGCAGAAGAGACCCAGTACTTC; cdr3_aa: CASSAEETQYF